Described below is a single TCR beta chain sequence and its context. The sample originates from a study of post-analysis software for immune sequencing data. There are 15 residues in the CDR3. The V end lost 2 bases, the J end lost 2 bases, and 14 bases lay between the germline ends. Germline V gives CDR1 SGHRS, CDR2 YFSETQ. Unique molecular identifiers were built into the TCR beta cDNA libraries. In TCRdb, the PCR reads were re-called with MiXCR into one record per CDR3 protein. Among around 160,000 distinct CDR3 sequences listed, roughly 34% were seen once. Sequenced here: blood, sampled after autologous hematopoietic stem cell transplantation. This chain connects TRBV5-1 to TRBJ2-7, with D tentatively TRBD2 (6 bases). The sequence derives from a girl between 5 and 17 years old with multiple sclerosis. The CDR3 spells CASSFGQRATYEQYF. The CDR3 DNA reads TGCGCCAGCAGCTTCGGTCAGCGGGCAACCTACGAGCAGTACTTC.